This T cell receptor (beta chain) comes out of a study of blood T cell repertoires in COVID-19. Some clones are missing from TCRdb's copy, which holds only in-frame ones; the method was immunoSEQ multiplex PCR. There are some 120,000 clones in the sample; over 75% occur only once, and 7.6% lies in the top ten. After removal of 6 bases from V and 8 bases from J, the junction contained 5 bases not matched to a gene. There are 13 residues in the CDR3. Germline CDR1 LGHNT, CDR2 FRNRAP. The sample was peripheral blood. The chain uses TRBV12-5 and TRBJ2-1; 9 bases match TRBD1. The receptor was isolated from a man aged 45-65 years with acute or convalescent COVID-19. As DNA, the CDR3 is TGTGCTAGTGGACCAACAGGGGGCTATGAGCAGTTCTTC. Protein product: CASGPTGGYEQFF. The variable domain in full, with the rest retrieved from reference TRBV12-5 and TRBJ2-1, is DARVTQTPRHKVTEMGQEVTMRCQPILGHNTVFWYRQTMMQGLELLAYFRNRAPLDDSGMPKDRFSAEMPDATLATLKIQPSEPRDSAVYFCASGPTGGYEQFFGPGTRLTVL.